This record concerns one TCR beta chain sequence. Its antigen is currently unknown. One entry per CDR3 protein, called by TCRdb with MiXCR from the RT-PCR reads. The sample shows around 180,000 distinct CDR3 sequences, about 9% of them seen only once. This sample was taken from a study of response to subunit inactivated influenza vaccine. General study points: That few new T cells are recruited by each seasonal influenza vaccination was the authors' suggestion.

Trimming pared 6 bases from V and 5 bases from J, leaving 16 bases between. The CDR3 totals 14 residues. Germline V gene data show CDR1 as MNHNS and CDR2 as SASEGT. The TCR originated in a man aged 45-60 years who received an inactivated influenza vaccine. The specimen comprised non-naive T cells sorted from PBMCs, sampled on the day of vaccination. The chain recombines TRBV6-1 with TRBJ1-2; TRBD1 might be the D (6 bases). The CDR3 spells CASRQGRPYYGYTF. CDR3 sequence (DNA): TGTGCCAGCAGACAGGGCAGACCCTATTATGGCTACACCTTC.